Shown below are 12 T cell receptor beta chains from a single sample sequenced in a study of T cell repertoires in cytomegalovirus infection (dated 2019 in TCRdb). Sequencing was carried out with an Illumina HiSeq 1500. TCRdb redid the processing of the public reads, applying fastp at Q25 and MiXCR, and retained in-frame beta chains. Each entry is one CDR3 protein sequence, shown with its most common DNA and genes. In all, the sample holds 290,000 or so distinct CDR3 sequences, and about 8.8% of those were seen once. The ten largest account for less than 3% of the sample. Sample: PBMCs. All receptors derive from a human donor in good health (CMV status not recorded). Some clones in this sample may be carry-over from other donors' samples.

This clonotype was found many times. The chain joins TRBV12-5 to TRBJ2-3; D call uncertain. Germline V gives CDR1 LGHNT, CDR2 FRNRAP. Trimming took 2 bases from V and 7 from J, leaving 7 bases between them. The CDR3 runs 12 residues. CDR3 sequence: CASGLRSHTQYF. The CDR3 coding sequence is TGTGCTAGTGGTTTGCGCAGCCATACGCAGTATTTT. The entire variable domain, with the rest obtained from reference TRBV12-5 and TRBJ2-3, is as follows: DARVTQTPRHKVTEMGQEVTMRCQPILGHNTVFWYRQTMMQGLELLAYFRNRAPLDDSGMPKDRFSAEMPDATLATLKIQPSEPRDSAVYFCASGLRSHTQYFGPGTRLTVL.

This clonotype has at least ten counts. The V gene is TRBV5-4, the J gene TRBJ2-1; D may match TRBD1 or TRBD2 (6 bases each). Germline CDR1 SGHNT, CDR2 YYREEE (reference sequence). Trimming removed 0 bases from V and 10 bases from J, with 14 bases in between. The CDR3 is 14 residues long. In DNA, the CDR3 is TGTGCCAGCAGCTTGGAGGGGGGCCCCCGAGAGCAGTTCTTC. Translation: CASSLEGGPREQFF.

Ten or more counts support this clonotype. The chain uses TRBV7-9 and TRBJ1-1; D unresolved. V was clipped by 4 bases and J by 6 bases, with 15 bases between them. Germline V gives CDR1 SEHNR, CDR2 FQNEAQ (reference sequence). CDR3 size: 14 residues. This CDR3 reads CASSSVRDAAEAFF. Here the CDR3 DNA reads TGTGCCAGCAGCTCTGTTAGGGATGCGGCTGAAGCTTTCTTT.

This clonotype came up many times. This chain's CDR3 is CASSQGIRDYIISGANVLTF. CDR3 bases: TGTGCCAGCAGCCAAGGGATCCGGGACTACATTATATCTGGGGCCAACGTCCTGACTTTC. This chain links TRBV14 with TRBJ2-6; 7 bases align to TRBD2. The CDR3 is 20 residues long. V lost 1 base and J lost 1; bases outside the gene matches: 13. Germline CDR1 and CDR2: SGHDN and FVKESK.

This clonotype came up many times. V and J are TRBV5-6 and TRBJ2-7, with TRBD1 identical over 9 bases. The CDR3 covers 15 residues. Trimming took 3 bases from V and 5 from J; bases not matched to a gene: 9. Germline loops: CDR1 SGHDT, CDR2 YYEEEE. CDR3 bases: TGTGCCAGCAGCTACCGCGGGACAGGGAGCAACGAGCAGTACTTC. This sequence encodes CASSYRGTGSNEQYF.

This clonotype was counted many times. The chain recombines TRBV29-1 with TRBJ2-5; D ambiguous. Germline V gene sequence: CDR1 SQVTM, CDR2 ANQGSEA. V lost 8 bases, J lost 7 bases, and 23 bases lay in between. The CDR3 covers 14 residues. For the CDR3, the DNA is TGCAGCTACGGCATGGACCGCGCAGGACGGACCCAGTACTTC. Its translation: CSYGMDRAGRTQYF.

This clonotype was recorded many times. This chain joins TRBV20-1 and TRBJ1-1; tentative D call: TRBD1 (6 bases). The CDR3 has 13 residues. Per germline, CDR1 DFQATT and CDR2 SNEGSKA (reference sequence). Trimming left V 2 bases short and J 8 bases short, with 15 bases between. The CDR3 DNA reads TGCAGTGCTAGAATAACAGGGTACGGGGAAGCTTTCTTT. It encodes CSARITGYGEAFF.

This clonotype was recorded many times. This chain uses TRBV27 with TRBJ2-7, with D possibly matching TRBD1 (5 bases). The CDR3 runs to 12 residues. V was trimmed by 9 bases and J by 0 bases, leaving 9 bases between them. Germline V lookup: CDR1 MNHEY, CDR2 SMNVEV (reference sequence). CDR3 coding DNA: TGTGCCAGTAGGGGCAGCTCCTACGAGCAGTACTTC. Protein: CASRGSSYEQYF.

This clonotype was counted ten times or more. This sequence joins TRBV6-2 or TRBV6-3 and TRBJ2-1; D may be TRBD2 (5 bases). The CDR3 is 13 residues long. V dropped 5 bases and J dropped 4 bases, with 9 bases sitting between them. Germline V gene lookup returns CDR1 MNHEY and CDR2 SVGEGT. CDR3 residues: CASSASGYNEQFF. CDR3 coding DNA: TGTGCCAGCAGTGCGTCGGGATACAATGAGCAGTTCTTC.

This clonotype was seen at least ten times. This sequence joins TRBV7-6 and TRBJ1-3; D is ambiguous. The V end lost 5 bases, the J end lost 0 bases, and 14 bases lay between the germline ends. CDR3 size: 16 residues. Germline CDR1 and CDR2: SGHVS and FNYEAQ. CDR3 residues: CASSPDGRYSGNTIYF. Written as DNA, the CDR3 is TGTGCCAGCAGCCCCGACGGACGGTACTCTGGAAACACCATATATTTT.

This clonotype was seen repeatedly, ten times or more. This chain's CDR3 is CASSSGASSYEQYV. The CDR3 DNA reads TGTGCCAGCAGCTCAGGGGCAAGCTCCTACGAGCAGTACGTC. The rearrangement joins TRBV7-9 to TRBJ2-7; D is possibly TRBD1 (6 bases). The CDR3 loop spans 14 amino acids. V lost 4 bases, J lost 0 bases, and 10 bases lay in between. Looked up from germline, CDR1 is SEHNR and CDR2 is FQNEAQ (reference sequence).

V gene TRBV20-1 combines with J gene TRBJ2-1; 7 nucleotides agree with TRBD2. CDR1 is DFQATT, CDR2 SNEGSKA, per germline (reference sequence). The CDR3 consists of 17 residues. The V gene end was trimmed by 3 bases and the J gene end by 8 bases; junction bases not matched to a gene: 19. The CDR3 DNA reads TGCAGTGCTAGTCCCCTGGAGGGAGCGGGGCCCACTCATGAGCAGTTCTTC. Translating gives CSASPLEGAGPTHEQFF.